The 24 T cell receptor beta chains given below trace back to one sample, sequenced in a study of monozygotic twins with inflammatory bowel disease. TCRdb reprocessed the 5' RACE reads, keeping one entry per CDR3 protein, no DNA. Reported are 150,000 or so distinct CDR3 sequences; the ten largest clones contain approximately 7.4%. Source material: blood. The receptors derive from a human donor with ulcerative colitis or Crohn's disease, or a healthy co-twin of an affected twin (not recorded which).

This chain joins TRBV7-9 and TRBJ1-5; lacking DNA, the TRBD1 call made by TCRdb goes unchecked. CDR1 and CDR2 from the germline V gene are SEHNR and FQNEAQ (reference sequence). The CDR3 extends over 14 amino acids. The CDR3: CASRAGDSNQPQHF.

V is TRBV27 and J is TRBJ2-7; the D call from TCRdb, TRBD1, cannot be confirmed without DNA. The CDR3 runs to 14 residues. In germline, CDR1 is MNHEY, CDR2 SMNVEV (reference sequence). The CDR3: CASSRPTGTNEQYF.

The J gene is TRBJ2-3, the V gene TRBV12-3 or TRBV12-4; absent DNA, TCRdb's TRBD2 call cannot be checked. This CDR3 contains 13 residues. CDR3 in amino acids: CASSYRPADTQYF.

This rearrangement joins TRBV28 to TRBJ2-1; as DNA is missing, the TRBD2 call by TCRdb cannot be tested. This CDR3 is 16 amino acids long. From germline, CDR1 is MDHEN and CDR2 SYDVKM. The CDR3 sequence is CASSSGLSSSYNEQFF.

The genes are TRBV20-1 and TRBJ2-4; TCRdb gives TRBD1 as the D gene, but with no DNA this cannot be confirmed. The CDR3 totals 13 residues. From germline, CDR1 is DFQATT and CDR2 SNEGSKA (reference sequence). CDR3 in amino acids: CSARGGAEEIQYF.

The rearrangement joins TRBV5-1 to TRBJ2-3; no DNA is available, so the TRBD2 call from TCRdb remains unchecked. CDR1 and CDR2 (germline): SGHRS, YFSETQ. The CDR3 contains 18 residues. The CDR3 sequence: CASSLGGLAGGVTDTQYF.

This chain uses TRBV6-5 with TRBJ2-6. This CDR3 has 13 amino acids. Per the germline V gene, CDR1 is MNHEY and CDR2 is SVGAGI. CDR3 protein: CASSYGGANVLTF.

This rearrangement joins TRBV4-3 to TRBJ1-5; TCRdb indicates TRBD1, and absent DNA this call remains unverified. The CDR3 runs to 13 residues. Germline CDR1 reads LGHNA; CDR2 reads YSLEER. The CDR3 is CASSPRLNQPQHF.

J is TRBJ2-1 and V is TRBV6-4; the D call of TRBD2 rests on TCRdb alone, since no DNA is present to check it. The CDR3 loop spans 13 amino acids. CDR1 MRHNA and CDR2 SNTAGT come from the germline V gene. Here the CDR3 reads CASRLTTAGEQFF.

This sequence joins TRBV7-3 and TRBJ2-3; absent DNA, TCRdb's TRBD2 call cannot be checked. The CDR3 totals 15 residues. CDR1 and CDR2 from the germline V gene are SGHTA and FQGTGA. The CDR3 region is CASSLRAGFTDTQYF. Based on the CDR3 plus reference TRBV7-3 and TRBJ2-3, the full variable domain is GAGVSQTPSNKVTEKGKYVELRCDPISGHTALYWYRQSLGQGPEFLIYFQGTGAADDSGLPNDRFFAVRPEGSVSTLKIQRTERGDSAVYLCASSLRAGFTDTQYFGPGTRLTVL.

The CDR3: CASRGTGRASGTYNEQFF. The rearrangement joins TRBV19 to TRBJ2-1; TCRdb names TRBD2, which stays unverified in the absence of DNA. Germline CDR1 LNHDA, CDR2 SQIVND (reference sequence). CDR3 size: 18 residues.

The J gene is TRBJ2-7, the V gene TRBV28; TCRdb indicates TRBD1, and absent DNA this call remains unverified. Germline assignment: CDR1 MDHEN and CDR2 SYDVKM. The CDR3 has 16 amino acids. The CDR3 loop reads CASSLYPRVDPGEQYF.

The V and J genes are TRBV5-4 and TRBJ1-1. The germline V gene has CDR1 SGHNT and CDR2 YYREEE (reference sequence). The CDR3 spans 13 residues. The CDR3 loop reads CASSLEDNTEAFF. The full variable domain, in which reference TRBV5-4 and TRBJ1-1 provide the parts outside the CDR3, is ETGVTQSPTHLIKTRGQQVTLRCSSQSGHNTVSWYQQALGQGPQFIFQYYREEENGRGNFPPRFSGLQFPNYSSELNVNALELDDSALYLCASSLEDNTEAFFGQGTRLTVV.

The chain joins TRBV18 to TRBJ1-1; with no DNA, the TCRdb D assignment of TRBD1 cannot be verified. The CDR3 is 17 residues long. Germline V gene sequence: CDR1 KGHSH, CDR2 LQKENI. The CDR3: CASSPPSNSPGSTEAFF.

This rearrangement joins TRBV7-9 to TRBJ1-5. This CDR3 has 14 amino acids. Germline V gives CDR1 SEHNR, CDR2 FQNEAQ (reference sequence). This CDR3 reads CASSFAGNNQPQHF. The whole variable domain, filled in from reference TRBV7-9 and TRBJ1-5, reads DTGVSQNPRHKITKRGQNVTFRCDPISEHNRLYWYRQTLGQGPEFLTYFQNEAQLEKSRLLSDRFSAERPKGSFSTLEIQRTEQGDSAMYLCASSFAGNNQPQHFGDGTRLSIL.

The V call is TRBV5-4, the J call TRBJ2-7; TCRdb reports TRBD1, a call that lacks DNA to check it against. Germline CDR1 reads SGHNT; CDR2 reads YYREEE (reference sequence). The CDR3 is made up of 13 amino acids. CDR3: CASSRDTGYEQYF.

The chain combines TRBV29-1 with TRBJ1-4; TCRdb picks TRBD1, but there is no DNA to check that call. Germline values: CDR1 SQVTM, CDR2 ANQGSEA. The CDR3 runs 14 residues. CDR3 protein: CSVRRGLNGEKLFF.

The J gene is TRBJ2-7, the V gene TRBV29-1; with no DNA, the TCRdb D assignment of TRBD1 cannot be verified. The CDR3 is 13 residues long. Looked up from germline, CDR1 is SQVTM and CDR2 is ANQGSEA. The CDR3 is CSVAQGGTGEQYF.

The V gene is TRBV20-1, the J gene TRBJ2-1; without DNA, the TCRdb call of TRBD2 cannot be checked. The CDR3 length is 13 residues. Germline CDR1 is DFQATT and CDR2 is SNEGSKA (reference sequence). The CDR3 region is CSASPTSRAEQFF.

The chain links TRBV9 to TRBJ2-3. Germline values: CDR1 SGDLS, CDR2 YYNGEE. The CDR3 consists of 15 residues. The CDR3 reads CASSVGRATTDTQYF. Based on the CDR3 plus reference TRBV9 and TRBJ2-3, the full variable domain is DSGVTQTPKHLITATGQRVTLRCSPRSGDLSVYWYQQSLDQGLQFLIQYYNGEERAKGNILERFSAQQFPDLHSELNLSSLELGDSALYFCASSVGRATTDTQYFGPGTRLTVL.

The V gene is TRBV20-1, the J gene TRBJ1-1; absent DNA, TCRdb's TRBD1 call cannot be checked. Germline assignment: CDR1 DFQATT and CDR2 SNEGSKA (reference sequence). The CDR3 is 13 residues long. The CDR3 loop is CSADNREWTEAFF.

This chain joins TRBV2 and TRBJ2-1; TCRdb's assignment of TRBD2 cannot be checked, as there is no DNA. The CDR3 totals 18 residues. The germline V gene encodes CDR1 SNHLY and CDR2 FYNNEI. This chain's CDR3 is CASSEADHPGGPYNEQFF.

The chain combines TRBV12-3 or TRBV12-4 with TRBJ2-7; TCRdb lists TRBD1, though no DNA is available to test this call. This CDR3 is built from 15 residues. The CDR3 sequence is CASSSTGTGAYEQYF.

The chain couples TRBV4-3 to TRBJ1-2. CDR1 LGHNA and CDR2 YSLEER come from the germline V gene. CDR3 length equals 13 residues. This CDR3 is CASSRDPRNGYTF.